The rows below give T cell receptor beta chains drawn from one sample of a study of T cells in Graves' hyperthyroidism and ophthalmopathy. Each CDR3 protein is one row after TCRdb ran MiXCR on the multiplex PCR reads. The profile covers roughly 840,000 distinct CDR3 sequences, with about 38% appearing a single time and around 10% taken by the ten largest. The sample taken for sequencing was blood. These TCRs come from a man in his late teens or twenties with Graves' hyperthyroidism. CDR3s include the opening cysteine and the closing phenylalanine or tryptophan. The D gene is left open where the match is weak. Rows give clone size only sometimes, using once, few, many, or a class for an expanded clone.

TRBV29-1	TRBD2	TRBJ2-2	few	CSALNGGFGTGELFF	TGCAGCGCCTTAAACGGGGGGTTTGGGACCGGGGAGCTGTTTTTT
TRBV24-1	TRBD2	TRBJ2-5	many	CATSDTQRASGQETQYF	TGTGCCACCAGTGATACCCAAAGGGCTAGCGGACAAGAGACCCAGTACTTC
TRBV12-3/TRBV12-4	.	TRBJ2-5	.	CASRTTGLRETQYF	TGTGCCAGCAGGACCACAGGACTCCGAGAGACCCAGTACTTC
TRBV7-8	.	TRBJ1-5	many	CASSLSRPGHTNHQPQHF	TGTGCCAGCAGCTTATCCCGACCGGGACACACAAACCATCAGCCCCAGCATTTT
TRBV12-3/TRBV12-4	.	TRBJ1-5	many	CASSLRAMGNQPQHF	TGTGCCAGCAGTTTACGGGCTATGGGCAATCAGCCCCAGCATTTT
TRBV2	.	TRBJ1-5	many	CASNRVRGQPQHF	TGTGCCAGCAACAGGGTCAGAGGGCAGCCCCAGCATTTT
TRBV6-5	.	TRBJ1-1	.	CASSYRDLGTEAFF	TGTGCCAGCAGTTACCGGGATCTCGGGACTGAAGCTTTCTTT
TRBV5-8	.	TRBJ1-2	.	CASSLDIPDGYTF	TGTGCCAGCAGCTTGGATATACCCGATGGCTACACCTTC
TRBV7-8	TRBD2	TRBJ2-7	few	CASSYGPGLGQYF	TGTGCCAGCAGTTACGGTCCCGGACTAGGTCAGTACTTC
TRBV20-1	.	TRBJ1-1	many	CSASQDTEAFF	TGCAGTGCTAGCCAGGACACTGAAGCTTTCTTT
TRBV7-2	TRBD1	TRBJ2-5	.	CASRPTGAWGTQYF	TGTGCCAGCAGACCTACAGGGGCCTGGGGGACCCAGTACTTC
TRBV25-1	.	TRBJ1-5	many	CASSEYTAGFNQPQHF	TGTGCCAGCAGTGAATATACGGCAGGGTTTAATCAGCCCCAGCATTTT
TRBV7-2	.	TRBJ1-1	many	CASSFTNTEAFF	TGTGCCAGTAGTTTCACGAACACTGAAGCTTTCTTT
TRBV7-9	TRBD1	TRBJ2-5	few	CASSLVGGQGATETQYF	TGTGCCAGCAGCTTAGTGGGGGGCCAGGGGGCGACGGAGACCCAGTACTTC
TRBV10-1	TRBD1	TRBJ1-5	many	CASRRQGTSNQPQHF	TGCGCCAGCAGAAGACAGGGAACTAGCAATCAGCCCCAGCATTTT
TRBV20-1	.	TRBJ2-5	many	CSAVQREAQYF	TGCAGTGCTGTTCAAAGAGAGGCCCAGTACTTC
TRBV20-1	.	TRBJ2-5	.	CSARGGMAETQYF	TGCAGTGCCAGGGGGGGGATGGCAGAGACCCAGTACTTC
TRBV29-1	.	TRBJ1-6	.	CSVRGGGGSPLHF	TGCAGCGTTCGTGGGGGGGGCGGCTCACCCCTCCACTTT
TRBV9	.	TRBJ2-7	few	CASSPSGVGQYF	TGTGCCAGCAGCCCTTCTGGCGTAGGGCAGTACTTC
TRBV5-1	.	TRBJ2-7	.	CASSLRVLDEQYF	TGCGCCAGCAGCTTGCGAGTATTGGACGAGCAGTACTTC
TRBV7-9	TRBD2	TRBJ2-6	.	CASTTDLAGVGGANVLTF	TGTGCCAGCACCACAGATCTAGCGGGAGTAGGTGGGGCCAACGTCCTGACTTTC
TRBV20-1	TRBD1	TRBJ1-2	.	CSARISETGGYGYTF	TGCAGTGCTAGAATCTCTGAGACAGGGGGCTATGGCTACACCTTC
TRBV2	.	TRBJ2-7	.	CASSGGAGVHF	TGTGCCAGCAGTGGTGGCGCAGGGGTGCACTTC
TRBV15	.	TRBJ1-1	once	CATSSLAGNMNTEAFF	TGTGCCACCAGCAGCTTGGCAGGGAACATGAACACTGAAGCTTTCTTT